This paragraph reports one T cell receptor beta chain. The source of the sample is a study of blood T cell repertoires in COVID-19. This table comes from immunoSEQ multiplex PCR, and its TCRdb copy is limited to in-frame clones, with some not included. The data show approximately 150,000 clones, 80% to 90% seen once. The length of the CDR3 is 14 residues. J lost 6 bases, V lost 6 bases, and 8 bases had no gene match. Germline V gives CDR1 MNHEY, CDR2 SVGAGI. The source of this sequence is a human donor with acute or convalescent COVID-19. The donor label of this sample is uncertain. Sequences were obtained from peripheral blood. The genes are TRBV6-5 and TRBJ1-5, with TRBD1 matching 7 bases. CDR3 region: CASRKTGIRQPQHF. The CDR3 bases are TGTGCCAGCAGGAAGACAGGGATCCGTCAGCCCCAGCATTTT.